The entry below gives a single T cell receptor (beta chain) sequence along with its context. Its target is unknown. V lost 0 bases and J 1 base, leaving 19 bases between the germline ends. This CDR3 contains 18 residues. This specimen comes from a study of T cell responses to AZD1222 COVID-19 vaccine. This table comes from immunoSEQ multiplex PCR, and its TCRdb copy is limited to in-frame clones, with some not included. The table shows approximately 150,000 clones, with about nine tenths occurring only once. General observations from the study: Spike-specific TCR breadth and depth both grew after two AZD1222 doses. The study sampled repertoires only after the peak T cell response. Clonal diversity was possibly underestimated, and white British individuals and females predominated among donors. Seropositive status at baseline applied to only six AZD1222 recipients.

The chain is built from TRBV23-1 and TRBJ2-7; no clear D gene. TRBV23-1 is an ORF; its function is uncertain. This specimen was peripheral blood, taken on day 0 of AZD1222 vaccination. This sequence originates from an adult in good health. The CDR3 reads CASSQSRTPSILSYEQYF. The CDR3 DNA reads TGCGCCAGCAGTCAATCGAGAACCCCCAGCATTCTATCCTACGAGCAGTACTTC.